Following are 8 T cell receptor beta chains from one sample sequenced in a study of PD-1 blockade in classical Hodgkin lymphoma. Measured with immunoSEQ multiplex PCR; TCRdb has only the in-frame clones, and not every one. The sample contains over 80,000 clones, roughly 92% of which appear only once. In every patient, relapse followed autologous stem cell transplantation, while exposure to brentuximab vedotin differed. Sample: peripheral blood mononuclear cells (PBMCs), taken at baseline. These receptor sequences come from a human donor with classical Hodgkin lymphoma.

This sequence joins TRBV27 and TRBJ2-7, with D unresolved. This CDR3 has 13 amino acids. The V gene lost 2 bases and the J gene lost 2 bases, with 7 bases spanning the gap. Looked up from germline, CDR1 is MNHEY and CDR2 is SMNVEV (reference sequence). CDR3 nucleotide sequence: TGTGCCAGCAGTTTAGGGTCCACCTACGAGCAGTACTTC. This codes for CASSLGSTYEQYF.

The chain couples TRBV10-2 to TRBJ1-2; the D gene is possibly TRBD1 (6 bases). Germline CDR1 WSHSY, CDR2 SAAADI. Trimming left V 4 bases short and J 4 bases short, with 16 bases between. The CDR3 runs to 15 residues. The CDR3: CASSAPEGGAYGYTF. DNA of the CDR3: TGCGCCAGCAGTGCGCCCGAAGGGGGTGCCTATGGCTACACCTTC.

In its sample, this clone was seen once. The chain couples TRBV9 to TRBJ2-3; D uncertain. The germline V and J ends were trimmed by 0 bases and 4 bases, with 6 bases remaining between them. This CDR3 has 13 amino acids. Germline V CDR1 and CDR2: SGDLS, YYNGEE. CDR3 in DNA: TGTGCCAGCAGCGTAGCTGTGGCAGATACGCAGTATTTT. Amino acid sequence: CASSVAVADTQYF.

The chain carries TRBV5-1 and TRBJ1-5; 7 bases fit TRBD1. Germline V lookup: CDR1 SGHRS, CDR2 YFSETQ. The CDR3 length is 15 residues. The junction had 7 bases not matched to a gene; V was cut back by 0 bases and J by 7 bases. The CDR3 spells CASSLAAGGEQPQHF. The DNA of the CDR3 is TGCGCCAGCAGCTTGGCCGCAGGGGGAGAACAGCCCCAGCATTTT.

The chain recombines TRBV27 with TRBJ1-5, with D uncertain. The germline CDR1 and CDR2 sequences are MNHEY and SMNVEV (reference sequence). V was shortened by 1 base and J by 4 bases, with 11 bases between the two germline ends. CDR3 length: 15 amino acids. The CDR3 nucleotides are TGTGCCAGCAGTTTATTTCGGGGAGTAAATCAGCCCCAGCATTTT. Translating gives CASSLFRGVNQPQHF.

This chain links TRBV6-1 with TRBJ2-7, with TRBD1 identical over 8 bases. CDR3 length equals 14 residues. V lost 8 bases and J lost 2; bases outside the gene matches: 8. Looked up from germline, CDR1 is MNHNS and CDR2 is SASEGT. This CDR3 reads CASAWTGRTYEQYF. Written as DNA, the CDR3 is TGTGCCAGCGCATGGACAGGGCGAACCTACGAGCAGTACTTC.

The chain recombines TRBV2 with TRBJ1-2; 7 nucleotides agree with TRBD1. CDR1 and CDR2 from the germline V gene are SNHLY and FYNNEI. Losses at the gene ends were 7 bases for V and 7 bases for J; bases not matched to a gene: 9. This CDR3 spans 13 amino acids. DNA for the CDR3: TGTGCCAGCAAGGATCAGGGGGAAGGTGGCTACACCTTC. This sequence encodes CASKDQGEGGYTF.

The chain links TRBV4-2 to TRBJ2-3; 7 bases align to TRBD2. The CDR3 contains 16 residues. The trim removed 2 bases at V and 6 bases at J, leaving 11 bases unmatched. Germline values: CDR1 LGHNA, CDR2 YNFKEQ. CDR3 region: CASSQWAGVSTDTQYF. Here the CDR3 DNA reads TGTGCCAGCAGCCAATGGGCGGGAGTATCCACGGATACGCAGTATTTT.